Listed below are T cell receptor beta chains from one sample, sequenced in a study of T cell responses to AZD1222 COVID-19 vaccine. Assay: immunoSEQ multiplex PCR; the TCRdb copy retains only in-frame clones and omits some. The sample has more than 60,000 clones, around nine tenths seen once. Here the sequenced sample was peripheral blood, taken 28 days after the second AZD1222 dose. These receptors were obtained from an adult who received the AZD1222 COVID-19 vaccine. The CDR3 runs from the conserved cysteine through the conserved F or W. A D gene is named only where the DNA matches it firmly. Rows give clone size only sometimes, using once, few, many, or a class for an expanded clone.

d_call | clone_size | j_call | v_call | cdr3_nt | cdr3_aa
TRBD1 | NA | TRBJ1-4 | TRBV3-1/TRBV3-2 | TGTGCCAGCAGCCAAGATACAGGGGCGTGGGAAAAACTGTTTTTT | CASSQDTGAWEKLFF
TRBD1 | NA | TRBJ2-3 | TRBV2 | TGTGCCAGCAGGGGACAGGGACCCTTCACAGATACGCAGTATTTT | CASRGQGPFTDTQYF
NA | NA | TRBJ2-2 | TRBV7-2 | TGTGCCAGCAGCTTAAGGGGAGGAGCGAACACCGGGGAGCTGTTTTTT | CASSLRGGANTGELFF
NA | once | TRBJ2-7 | TRBV30 | TGTGCCTGGAGCAACATCAAACAGGGCTGGGAGCAGTACTTC | CAWSNIKQGWEQYF
TRBD2 | NA | TRBJ2-5 | TRBV2 | TGTGCCAGCAGAAAAACTAGCGGGTTTAAGGAGACCCAGTACTTC | CASRKTSGFKETQYF
NA | NA | TRBJ1-1 | TRBV18 | TGTGCCAGCTCACCAGCCGGACGGAACACTGAAGCTTTCTTT | CASSPAGRNTEAFF
NA | few | TRBJ1-2 | TRBV5-8 | TGTGCCAGCAGCTTGCAGCCAGGCGGTGGCTACACCTTC | CASSLQPGGGYTF
TRBD1 | NA | TRBJ1-2 | TRBV5-1 | TGCGCCAGCAGCTTGGAGGGACAGAACTATGGCTACACCTTC | CASSLEGQNYGYTF
NA | few | TRBJ1-3 | TRBV9 | TGTGCCAGCAGCGTACTGGCAGACGGTGGAAACACCATATATTTT | CASSVLADGGNTIYF
TRBD2 | NA | TRBJ2-1 | TRBV11-2 | TGTGCCAGCAGCATATTAGCGGGGGGCCTATACAATGAGCAGTTCTTC | CASSILAGGLYNEQFF
NA | NA | TRBJ1-2 | TRBV30 | TGTGCCTGGACGAAGGGGCTGTATGGCTACACCTTC | CAWTKGLYGYTF
NA | NA | TRBJ2-1 | TRBV20-1 | TGCAGTGCTAGTTTGTTTCAAGGGTACAATGAGCAGTTCTTC | CSASLFQGYNEQFF
NA | NA | TRBJ1-3 | TRBV18 | TGTGCCAGCTCCGGAGCCCTCTTGTCCGGAAACACCATATATTTT | CASSGALLSGNTIYF
NA | NA | TRBJ1-2 | TRBV5-1 | TGCGCCAGCAGCGCTCTTCGTAACTATGGCTACACCTTC | CASSALRNYGYTF
NA | NA | TRBJ1-3 | TRBV11-2 | TGTGCCAGCAGCTCGACTCGGGGGAGGAACACCATATATTTT | CASSSTRGRNTIYF
NA | NA | TRBJ2-7 | TRBV5-1 | TGCGCCAGCAGCTTTGAAGGGGCTACCGATTACGAGCAGTACTTC | CASSFEGATDYEQYF
NA | NA | TRBJ2-7 | TRBV29-1 | TGCAGCGTTAGGAGACAGCGTTATTTCTCCTACGAGCAGTACTTC | CSVRRQRYFSYEQYF
NA | NA | TRBJ2-5 | TRBV12-3/TRBV12-4 | TGTGCCAGCAGTGGCAGGGGTCAGACCCAGTACTTC | CASSGRGQTQYF
NA | few | TRBJ1-2 | TRBV7-2 | TGTGCCAGCACCCTAACCCAATCAGCCTACTATGGCTACACCTTC | CASTLTQSAYYGYTF
TRBD2 | NA | TRBJ2-7 | TRBV19 | TGTGCCAGTAGTATGGGTAAGGTCAGCGGGGGTGTGTACGAGCAGTACTTC | CASSMGKVSGGVYEQYF
NA | NA | TRBJ1-4 | TRBV6-6 | TGTGCCAGCAGTCCCCAGGCCCCGGGACCAACTAATGAAAAACTGTTTTTT | CASSPQAPGPTNEKLFF
NA | NA | TRBJ1-1 | TRBV30 | TGTGCCGGGAGGGCCGCCTGGAACACTGAAGCTTTCTTT | CAGRAAWNTEAFF
NA | NA | TRBJ1-1 | TRBV24-1 | TGTGCCACCGTTATGGGTCTAAACACTGAAGCTTTCTTT | CATVMGLNTEAFF
NA | NA | TRBJ1-2 | TRBV7-2 | TGTGCCAGCAGCTTACAGGGGAACGGCTACACCTTC | CASSLQGNGYTF
NA | NA | TRBJ1-2 | TRBV7-2 | TGTGCCAGCAGCGCGACCGGGACGGGGATCTATGGCTACACCTTC | CASSATGTGIYGYTF
NA | NA | TRBJ1-5 | TRBV6-5 | TGTGCCAGCACCCGCCGGGGGCTTCAGCCCCAGCATTTT | CASTRRGLQPQHF
NA | NA | TRBJ2-2 | TRBV2 | TGTGCCAGCAGACCCGGACAGTTAACCGGGGAGCTGTTTTTT | CASRPGQLTGELFF
NA | NA | TRBJ1-5 | TRBV19 | TGTGCCAGTAGTATGAGATTAGATCAGCCCCAGCATTTT | CASSMRLDQPQHF
NA | NA | TRBJ2-7 | TRBV15 | TGTGCCACCAGCAGAGATATTTCAGGGTACCCCGAGCAGTACTTC | CATSRDISGYPEQYF
TRBD1 | NA | TRBJ2-3 | TRBV28 | TGTGCCAGCAGTTGGACAGGGTTTTGGACGCAGTATTTT | CASSWTGFWTQYF
NA | NA | TRBJ1-1 | TRBV29-1 | TGCAGCGGCCGAGGGAATCGAAACACTGAAGCTTTCTTT | CSGRGNRNTEAFF
NA | NA | TRBJ1-1 | TRBV19 | TGTGCCAGTAGTCAGGGAACTGAAGCTTTCTTT | CASSQGTEAFF
TRBD1 | NA | TRBJ1-6 | TRBV13 | TGTGCCAGCAGCCGACAGGGCGGGAATTCACCCCTCCACTTT | CASSRQGGNSPLHF
TRBD1 | NA | TRBJ1-2 | TRBV18 | TGTGCCAGCTCACCTAGAACAGGGGTAGATGGCTACACCTTC | CASSPRTGVDGYTF
NA | NA | TRBJ1-2 | TRBV10-3 | TGTGCCATCAGTGCCAGCTATGGCTACACCTTC | CAISASYGYTF
NA | few | TRBJ2-1 | TRBV5-1 | TGCGCCAGCAGCTTGGATTTCGGGGGGCGGTACAATGAGCAGTTCTTC | CASSLDFGGRYNEQFF